A single sample gave rise to the 11 T cell receptor beta chains below, sequenced in a study of Ad26.COV2.S vaccination and SARS-CoV-2 variants. The treatment here: over 15 received Ad26.COV2.S at low or high dose, single or two shots; about 5 received placebo; per-sample allocation not given. It was on day 63 after the first vaccine or placebo injection that samples were taken. The method was immunoSEQ multiplex PCR; TCRdb's version includes in-frame clones alone and lacks a portion of them. The sample lists 440,000 or so clones; roughly 90% were seen once. Specimen: peripheral blood, collected in a trial of Ad26.COV2.S vaccine versus placebo. The receptors originated from a person between 18 and 59 years old who received the Ad26.COV2.S COVID-19 vaccine or a placebo.

The genes are TRBV3-1 (or the pseudogene TRBV3-2) and TRBJ2-3; D is possibly TRBD1 or TRBD2 (5 bases each). This CDR3 spans 15 amino acids. Germline loops: CDR1 LGHDT, CDR2 YNNKEL (reference sequence). Trimming pared 0 bases from V and 3 bases from J, leaving 10 bases between. The CDR3 DNA is TGTGCCAGCAGCCAAGATTTGGGACCTACAGATACGCAGTATTTT. Translating it yields CASSQDLGPTDTQYF.

The chain combines TRBV16 with TRBJ2-1; 10 bases align to TRBD2. The germline V gene encodes CDR1 KGHSY and CDR2 FQNENV. This CDR3 has 14 residues. V shed 8 bases, J shed 7 bases, and the junction held 8 bases outside the gene matches. CDR3 DNA sequence: TGTGCCAGCGGTCATAGCGGGGGGTTGAATGAGCAGTTCTTC. Encoded protein: CASGHSGGLNEQFF.

The V call is TRBV27, the J call TRBJ2-7; D is perhaps TRBD2 (7 bases). This CDR3 contains 19 residues. Germline loops: CDR1 MNHEY, CDR2 SMNVEV (reference sequence). V lost 11 bases and J lost 4, with 36 bases in between. CDR3 in amino acids: CARCGGAGTGGVEAYEQYF. CDR3 in DNA: TGTGCCCGCTGTGGGGGGGCGGGGACTGGGGGGGTCGAGGCTTACGAGCAGTACTTC.

CDR3 in DNA: TGTGCCAGTAGTTGGACGTCTAGCAATGAGCAGTTCTTC. It encodes CASSWTSSNEQFF. V is TRBV19 and J is TRBJ2-1; D not certain. This CDR3 region has 13 residues. Trimming removed 5 bases from V and 6 bases from J, with 11 bases in between. Germline assignment: CDR1 LNHDA and CDR2 SQIVND (reference sequence).

The chain carries TRBV6-6 and TRBJ2-7; no definite D call. Germline V gene sequence: CDR1 MNHNY, CDR2 SVGAGI (reference sequence). CDR3 length equals 14 residues. Trimming removed 2 bases at V and 6 bases at J, with 14 bases between. CDR3 bases: TGTGCCAGCAGTTACGGTTCCGGAATTTTCGAGCAGTACTTC. Translation gives CASSYGSGIFEQYF.

The chain uses TRBV3-1 (or the pseudogene TRBV3-2) and TRBJ2-5; D is unresolved. The CDR3 contains 14 residues. From germline, CDR1 is LGHDT and CDR2 YNNKEL (reference sequence). Trimming took 7 bases from V and 5 from J, leaving 17 bases between them. The CDR3 spells CASKSIQSLETQYF. The CDR3 coding sequence is TGTGCCAGCAAGAGCATCCAGTCACTTGAGACCCAGTACTTC.

This clone appeared once. The V and J genes are TRBV20-1 and TRBJ1-5, with D perhaps TRBD1 (6 bases). Trimming pared 3 bases from V and 6 bases from J, leaving 12 bases between. The CDR3 runs 13 residues. Germline CDR1 reads DFQATT; CDR2 reads SNEGSKA (reference sequence). CDR3 in amino acids: CSASGGSTQPQHF. In nucleotides, the CDR3 is TGCAGTGCTAGTGGGGGCAGTACTCAGCCCCAGCATTTT.

This chain uses TRBV28 with TRBJ1-5, with 11 bases matching TRBD1. Looked up from germline, CDR1 is MDHEN and CDR2 is SYDVKM. The J segment lost 6 bases and the V segment lost 7 bases, leaving 11 bases of the junction unmatched. The CDR3 is 16 residues long. DNA of the CDR3: TGTGCCAGCACTCGTGTAGGGACAGGGGGAGGTCAGCCCCAGCATTTT. Translating it yields CASTRVGTGGGQPQHF.

The chain combines TRBV7-8 with TRBJ1-2; a weak D match, TRBD1 (5 bases). V lost 2 bases, J lost 8 bases, and 21 bases lay in between. The CDR3 extends over 16 amino acids. Looked up from germline, CDR1 is SGHVS and CDR2 is FQNEAQ. The CDR3 sequence is CASSLSLASGAGGYTF. Here the CDR3 DNA reads TGTGCCAGCAGCTTAAGTCTTGCTTCCGGGGCTGGGGGCTACACCTTC.

The CDR3, as DNA: TGTGCCTGGAGTGGCCCGGGGCAGGGAAACTACGAGCAGTACTTC. Amino acids: CAWSGPGQGNYEQYF. The chain links TRBV30 to TRBJ2-7, with D possibly being TRBD1 or TRBD2 (5 bases each). Germline CDR1 reads GTSNPN; CDR2 reads SVGIG (reference sequence). Trimming left V 1 base short and J 3 bases short, with 16 bases between. This CDR3 has 15 amino acids.

The V call is TRBV3-1 (or the pseudogene TRBV3-2), the J call TRBJ1-6; D call uncertain. The CDR3 contains 13 residues. Trimming took 1 base from V and 7 from J, leaving 5 bases between them. In germline, CDR1 is LGHDT, CDR2 YNNKEL (reference sequence). The CDR3 sequence is CASSQVGNSPLHF. CDR3 nucleotide sequence: TGTGCCAGCAGCCAAGTTGGGAATTCACCCCTCCACTTT.